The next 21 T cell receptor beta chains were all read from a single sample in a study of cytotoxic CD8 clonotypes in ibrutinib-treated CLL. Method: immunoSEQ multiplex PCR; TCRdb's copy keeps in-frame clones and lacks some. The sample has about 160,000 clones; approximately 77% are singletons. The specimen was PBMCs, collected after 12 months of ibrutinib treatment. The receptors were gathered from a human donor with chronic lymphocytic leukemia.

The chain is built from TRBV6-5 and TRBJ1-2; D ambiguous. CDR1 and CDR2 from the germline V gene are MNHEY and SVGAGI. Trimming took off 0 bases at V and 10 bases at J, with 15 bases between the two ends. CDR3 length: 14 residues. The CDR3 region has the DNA TGTGCCAGCAGTTACTCTAGTTGGGCGGGCACCTACACCTTC. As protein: CASSYSSWAGTYTF.

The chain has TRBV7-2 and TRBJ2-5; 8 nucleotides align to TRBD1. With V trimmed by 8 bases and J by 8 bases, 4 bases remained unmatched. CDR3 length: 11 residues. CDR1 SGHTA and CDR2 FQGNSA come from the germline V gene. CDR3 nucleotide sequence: TGTGCCAGCCGACAGGGGAATACCCAGTACTTC. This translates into CASRQGNTQYF.

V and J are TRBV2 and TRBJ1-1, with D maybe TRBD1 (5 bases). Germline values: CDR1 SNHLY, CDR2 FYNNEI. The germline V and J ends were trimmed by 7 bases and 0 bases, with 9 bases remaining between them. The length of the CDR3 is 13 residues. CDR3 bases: TGTGCCAGCATTCGGGGCCTGAACACTGAAGCTTTCTTT. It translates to CASIRGLNTEAFF.

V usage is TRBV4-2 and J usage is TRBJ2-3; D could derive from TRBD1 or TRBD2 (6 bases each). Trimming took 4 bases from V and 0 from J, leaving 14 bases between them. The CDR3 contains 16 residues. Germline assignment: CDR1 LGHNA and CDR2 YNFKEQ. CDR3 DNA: TGTGCCAGCAGCCGAACGGGGGCCGCCAGCACAGATACGCAGTATTTT. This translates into CASSRTGAASTDTQYF.

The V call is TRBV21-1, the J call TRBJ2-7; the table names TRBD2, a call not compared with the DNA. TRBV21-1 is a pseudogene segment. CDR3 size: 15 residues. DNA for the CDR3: TGTGCCAGGGGTTGTGACGGGAGTGGGTCCTACGAGCAGTACTTC. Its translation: CARGCDGSGSYEQYF.

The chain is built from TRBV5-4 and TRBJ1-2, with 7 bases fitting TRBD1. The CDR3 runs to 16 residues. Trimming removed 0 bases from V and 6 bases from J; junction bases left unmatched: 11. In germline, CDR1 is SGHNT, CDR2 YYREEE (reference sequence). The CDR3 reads CASSLAPQGGQDGYTF. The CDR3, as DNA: TGTGCCAGCAGCTTGGCCCCCCAGGGGGGGCAGGATGGCTACACCTTC.

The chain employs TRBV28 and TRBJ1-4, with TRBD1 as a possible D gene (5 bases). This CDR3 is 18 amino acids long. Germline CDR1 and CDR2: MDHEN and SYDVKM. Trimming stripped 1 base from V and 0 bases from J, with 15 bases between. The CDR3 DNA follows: TGTGCCAGCAGTTTATACCCCCGTTGGGGGACAACTAATGAAAAACTGTTTTTT. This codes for CASSLYPRWGTTNEKLFF.

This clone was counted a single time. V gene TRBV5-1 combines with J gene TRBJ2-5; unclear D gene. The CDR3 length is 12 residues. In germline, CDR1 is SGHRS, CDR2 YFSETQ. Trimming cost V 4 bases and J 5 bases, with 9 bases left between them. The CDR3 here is CASSPREETQYF. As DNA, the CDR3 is TGCGCCAGCAGCCCCCGAGAGGAGACCCAGTACTTC.

The CDR3 sequence: CASSPGQGHSGYTF. CDR3 sequence (DNA): TGTGCCAGCAGCCCCGGACAGGGGCATAGTGGCTACACCTTC. This rearrangement joins TRBV7-3 to TRBJ1-2; TRBD1 agrees at 9 bases. The CDR3 totals 14 residues. V gave up 5 bases and J gave up 7 bases; unmatched junction bases: 8. Germline V gene sequence: CDR1 SGHTA, CDR2 FQGTGA.

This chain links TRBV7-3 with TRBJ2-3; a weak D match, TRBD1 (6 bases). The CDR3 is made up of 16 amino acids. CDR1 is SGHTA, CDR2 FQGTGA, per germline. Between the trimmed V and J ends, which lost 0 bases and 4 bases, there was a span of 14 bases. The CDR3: CASSLTGTGRSDTQYF. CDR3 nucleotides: TGTGCCAGCAGCTTAACGGGCACAGGGCGGTCAGATACGCAGTATTTT.

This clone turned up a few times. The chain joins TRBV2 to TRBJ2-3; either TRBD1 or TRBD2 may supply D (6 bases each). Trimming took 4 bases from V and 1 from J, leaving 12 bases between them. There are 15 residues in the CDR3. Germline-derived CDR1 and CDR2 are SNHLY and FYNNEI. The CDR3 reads CASSVGGPGTDTQYF. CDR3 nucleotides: TGTGCCAGCAGTGTAGGGGGGCCAGGCACAGATACGCAGTATTTT. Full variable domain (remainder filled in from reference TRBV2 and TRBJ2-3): EPEVTQTPSHQVTQMGQEVILRCVPISNHLYFYWYRQILGQKVEFLVSFYNNEISEKSEIFDDQFSVERPDGSNFTLKIRSTKLEDSAMYFCASSVGGPGTDTQYFGPGTRLTVL.

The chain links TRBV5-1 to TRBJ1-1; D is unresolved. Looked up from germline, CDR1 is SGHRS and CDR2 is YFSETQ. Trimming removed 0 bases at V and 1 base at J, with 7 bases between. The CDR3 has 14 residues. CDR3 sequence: CASSLGAENTEAFF. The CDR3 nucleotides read TGCGCCAGCAGCTTGGGGGCAGAGAACACTGAAGCTTTCTTT.

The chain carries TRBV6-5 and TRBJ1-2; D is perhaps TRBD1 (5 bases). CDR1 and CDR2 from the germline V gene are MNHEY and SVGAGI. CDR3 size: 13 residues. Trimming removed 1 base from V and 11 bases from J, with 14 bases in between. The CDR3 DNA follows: TGTGCCAGCAGTTACTTGGGGCCGAGGGCTTACACCTTC. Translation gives CASSYLGPRAYTF.

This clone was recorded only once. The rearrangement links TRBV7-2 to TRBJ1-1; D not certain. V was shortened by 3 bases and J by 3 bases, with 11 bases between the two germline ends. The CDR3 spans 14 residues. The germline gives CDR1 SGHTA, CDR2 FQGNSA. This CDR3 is CASSFSGVDTEAFF. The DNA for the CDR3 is TGTGCCAGCAGCTTTTCCGGGGTTGACACTGAAGCTTTCTTT. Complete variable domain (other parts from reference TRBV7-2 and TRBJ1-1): GAGVSQSPSNKVTEKGKDVELRCDPISGHTALYWYRQSLGQGLEFLIYFQGNSAPDKSGLPSDRFSAERTGGSVSTLTIQRTQQEDSAVYLCASSFSGVDTEAFFGQGTRLTVV.

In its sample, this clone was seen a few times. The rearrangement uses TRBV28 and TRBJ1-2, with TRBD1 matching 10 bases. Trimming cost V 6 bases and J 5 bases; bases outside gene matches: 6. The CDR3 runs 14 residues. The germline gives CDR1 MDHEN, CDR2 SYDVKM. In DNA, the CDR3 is TGTGCCAGCAGGCAAGGGACAGGGGATTATGGCTACACCTTC. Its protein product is CASRQGTGDYGYTF.

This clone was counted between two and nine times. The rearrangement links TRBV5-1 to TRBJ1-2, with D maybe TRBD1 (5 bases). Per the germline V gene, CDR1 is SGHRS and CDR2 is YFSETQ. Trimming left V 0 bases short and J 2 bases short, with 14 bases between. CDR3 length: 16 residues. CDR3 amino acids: CASSLAQPGRNYGYTF. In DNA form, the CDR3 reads TGCGCCAGCAGCTTGGCTCAACCGGGACGGAACTATGGCTACACCTTC. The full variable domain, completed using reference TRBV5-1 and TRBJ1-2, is KAGVTQTPRYLIKTRGQQVTLSCSPISGHRSVSWYQQTPGQGLQFLFEYFSETQRNKGNFPGRFSGRQFSNSRSEMNVSTLELGDSALYLCASSLAQPGRNYGYTFGSGTRLTVV.

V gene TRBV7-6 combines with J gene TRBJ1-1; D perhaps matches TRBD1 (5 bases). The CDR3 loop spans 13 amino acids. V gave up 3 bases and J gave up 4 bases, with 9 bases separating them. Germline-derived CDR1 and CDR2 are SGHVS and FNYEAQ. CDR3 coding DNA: TGTGCCAGCAGCTTGGTTACAGGCACTGAAGCTTTCTTT. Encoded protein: CASSLVTGTEAFF.

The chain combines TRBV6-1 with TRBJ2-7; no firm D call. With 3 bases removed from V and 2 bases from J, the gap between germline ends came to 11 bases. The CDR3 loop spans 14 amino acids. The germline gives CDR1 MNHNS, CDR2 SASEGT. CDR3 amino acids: CASSDTLLAYEQYF. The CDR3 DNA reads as TGTGCCAGCAGTGACACCCTTTTGGCCTACGAGCAGTACTTC.

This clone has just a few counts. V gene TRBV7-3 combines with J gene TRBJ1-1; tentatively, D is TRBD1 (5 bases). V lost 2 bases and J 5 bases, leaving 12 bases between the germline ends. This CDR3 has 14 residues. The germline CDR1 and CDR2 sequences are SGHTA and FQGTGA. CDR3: CASSLGQGVTEAFF. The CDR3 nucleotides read TGTGCCAGCAGCTTAGGCCAGGGTGTGACTGAAGCTTTCTTT.

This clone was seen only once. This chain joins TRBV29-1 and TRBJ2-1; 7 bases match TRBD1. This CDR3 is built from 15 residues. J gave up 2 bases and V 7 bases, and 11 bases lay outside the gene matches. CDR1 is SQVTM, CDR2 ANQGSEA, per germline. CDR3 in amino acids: CSAEGGGPPYNEQFF. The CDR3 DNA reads TGCAGCGCCGAAGGGGGCGGGCCTCCCTACAATGAGCAGTTCTTC.

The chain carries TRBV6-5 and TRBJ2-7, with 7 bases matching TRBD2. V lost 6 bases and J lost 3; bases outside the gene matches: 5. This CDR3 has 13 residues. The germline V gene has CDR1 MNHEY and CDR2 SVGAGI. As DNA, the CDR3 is TGTGCCAGCAGCCCCTGGGAGGGCTACGAGCAGTACTTC. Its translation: CASSPWEGYEQYF.